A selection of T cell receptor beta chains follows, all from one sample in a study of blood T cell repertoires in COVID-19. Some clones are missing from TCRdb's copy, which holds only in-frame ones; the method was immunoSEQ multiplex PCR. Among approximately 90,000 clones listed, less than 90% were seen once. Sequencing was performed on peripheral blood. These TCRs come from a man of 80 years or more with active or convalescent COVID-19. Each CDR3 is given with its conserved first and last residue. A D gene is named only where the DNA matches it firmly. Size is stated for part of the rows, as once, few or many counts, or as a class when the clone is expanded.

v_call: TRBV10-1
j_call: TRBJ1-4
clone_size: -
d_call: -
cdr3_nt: TGCGCCAGCAGTCAACACAGGGTTGATGAAAAACTGTTTTTT
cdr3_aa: CASSQHRVDEKLFF

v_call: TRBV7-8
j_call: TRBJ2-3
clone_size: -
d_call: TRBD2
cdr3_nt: TGTGCCAGCAGCCCAAGACTAGCGGACAGCACAGATACGCAGTATTTT
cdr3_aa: CASSPRLADSTDTQYF

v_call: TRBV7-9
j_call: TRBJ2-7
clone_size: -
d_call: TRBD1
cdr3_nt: TGTGCCAGCAGCCCCGGGACAGGGGGCGAGCAGTACTTC
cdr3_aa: CASSPGTGGEQYF

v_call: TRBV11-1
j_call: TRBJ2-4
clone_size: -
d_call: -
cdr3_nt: TGTGCCAGCAGCTTAGGTGGCTCAGCCAAAAACATTCAGTACTTC
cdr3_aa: CASSLGGSAKNIQYF

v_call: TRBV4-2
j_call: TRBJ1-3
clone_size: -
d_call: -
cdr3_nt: TGTGCCAGCAGCCAAGAGCGGACAGTCCGCTCTGGAAACACCATATATTTT
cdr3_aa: CASSQERTVRSGNTIYF

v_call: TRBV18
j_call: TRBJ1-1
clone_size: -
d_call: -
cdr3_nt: TGTGCCAGCTCACCACCGGGGGGGATGAACACTGAAGCTTTCTTT
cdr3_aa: CASSPPGGMNTEAFF

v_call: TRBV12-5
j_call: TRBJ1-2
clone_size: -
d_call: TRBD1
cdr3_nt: TGTGCTAGTGGTTTGGTACAGGGGGTCGCTAACTATGGCTACACCTTC
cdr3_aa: CASGLVQGVANYGYTF

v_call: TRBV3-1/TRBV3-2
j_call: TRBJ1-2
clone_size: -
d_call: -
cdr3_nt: TGTGCCAGCAGCCACACAGCAGGTTTCGGGAGCTACACCTTC
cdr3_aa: CASSHTAGFGSYTF

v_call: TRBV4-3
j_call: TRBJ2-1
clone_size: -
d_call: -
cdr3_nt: TGCGCCAGCAGAAAGGAAAGCGGGTCTTTCGGAAATGAGCAGTTCTTC
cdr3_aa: CASRKESGSFGNEQFF

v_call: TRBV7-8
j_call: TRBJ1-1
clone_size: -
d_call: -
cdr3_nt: TGTGCCAGCAGCTTAGTCTCGTGGTCCAGCGCGAACACTGAAGCTTTCTTT
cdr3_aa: CASSLVSWSSANTEAFF

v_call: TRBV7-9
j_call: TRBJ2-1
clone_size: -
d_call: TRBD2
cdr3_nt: TGTGCCAGCAGCCCGGGGGGACTAGCGGGAGCCTACAATGAGCAGTTCTTC
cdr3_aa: CASSPGGLAGAYNEQFF

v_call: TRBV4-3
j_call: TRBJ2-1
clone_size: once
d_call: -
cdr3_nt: TGCGCCAGCAGCCAATCCAGGGCGTCTTATGAGCAGTTCTTC
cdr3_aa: CASSQSRASYEQFF

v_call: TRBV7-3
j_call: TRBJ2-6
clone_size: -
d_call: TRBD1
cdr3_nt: TGTGCCAGCAGCCTGCCGGGACAGGGGAGTGGGGCCAACGTCCTGACTTTC
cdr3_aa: CASSLPGQGSGANVLTF

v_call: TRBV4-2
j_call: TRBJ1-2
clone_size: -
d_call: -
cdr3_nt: TGTGCCAGCAGCCAAGATTTGGTAGGCAGGGCCAATGGTGGCTACACCTTC
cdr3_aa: CASSQDLVGRANGGYTF

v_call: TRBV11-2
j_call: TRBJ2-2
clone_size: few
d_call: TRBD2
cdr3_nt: TGTGCCAGCAGCTTGACTAGCGGGTACACCGGGGAGCTGTTTTTT
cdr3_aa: CASSLTSGYTGELFF

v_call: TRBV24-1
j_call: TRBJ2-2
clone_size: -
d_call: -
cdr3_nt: TGTGCCACCAGTGCGTTTTCAGCCGGGGAGCTGTTTTTT
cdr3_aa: CATSAFSAGELFF

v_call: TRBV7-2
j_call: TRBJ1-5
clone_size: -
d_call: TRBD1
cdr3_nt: TGTGCCAGCAGCTTAACCCGGGACAGCTATCAGCCCCAGCATTTT
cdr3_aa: CASSLTRDSYQPQHF

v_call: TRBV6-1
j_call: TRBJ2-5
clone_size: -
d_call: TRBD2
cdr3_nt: TGTGCCAGCAGTGATCGGCTAGCGGGAATACCGGAGACCCAGTACTTC
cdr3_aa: CASSDRLAGIPETQYF

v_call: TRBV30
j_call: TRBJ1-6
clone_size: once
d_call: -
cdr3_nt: TGTGCCTGGAGTGTCGACGGGAATTCACCCCTCCACTTT
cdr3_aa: CAWSVDGNSPLHF

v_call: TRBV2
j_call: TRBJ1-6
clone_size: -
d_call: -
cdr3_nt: TGTGCCAGCAGTGAACGTCTAGGGGGAAGGTCACCCCTCCACTTT
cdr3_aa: CASSERLGGRSPLHF

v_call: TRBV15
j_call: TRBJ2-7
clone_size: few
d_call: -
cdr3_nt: TGTGCCACCAGCGGGGCTTTGGGTAACTACGAGCAGTACTTC
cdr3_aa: CATSGALGNYEQYF

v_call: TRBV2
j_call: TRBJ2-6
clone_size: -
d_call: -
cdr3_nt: TGTGCCAGCAAGGAGGTCCGCCTCTCTGGGGCCAACGTCCTGACTTTC
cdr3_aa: CASKEVRLSGANVLTF

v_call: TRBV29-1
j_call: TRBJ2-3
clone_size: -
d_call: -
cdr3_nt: TGCAGCGCCCGGGGGGCGTATTCTAGCACAGATACGCAGTATTTT
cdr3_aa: CSARGAYSSTDTQYF

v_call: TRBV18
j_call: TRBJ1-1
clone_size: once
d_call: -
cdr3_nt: TGTGCCAGCTCTCAACAGGGTGCGGGCACTGAAGCTTTCTTT
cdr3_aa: CASSQQGAGTEAFF

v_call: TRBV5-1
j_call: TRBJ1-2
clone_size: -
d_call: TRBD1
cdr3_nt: TGCGCCAGCAGCCCGGGACAGCTCTGGGCTGGCTACACCTTC
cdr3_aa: CASSPGQLWAGYTF

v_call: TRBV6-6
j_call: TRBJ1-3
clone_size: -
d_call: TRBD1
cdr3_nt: TGTGCCAGCAGTGGATCACCGGGACAGGGGTGGGGAAACACCATATATTTT
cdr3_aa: CASSGSPGQGWGNTIYF

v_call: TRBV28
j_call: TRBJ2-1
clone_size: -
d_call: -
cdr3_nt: TGTGCCAGCATAGGTCTAGCGAATTACAATGAGCAGTTCTTC
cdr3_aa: CASIGLANYNEQFF

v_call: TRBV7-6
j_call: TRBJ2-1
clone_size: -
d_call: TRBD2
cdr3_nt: TGTGCCAGCAGCTCAGCAGAATGGTGGACTAGCGGGAGTTTAAACAGGGATGAGCAGTTCTTC
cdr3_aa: CASSSAEWWTSGSLNRDEQFF

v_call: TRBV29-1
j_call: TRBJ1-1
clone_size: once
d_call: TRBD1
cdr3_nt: TGCAGCGGCACCACCGGGACAGGTGGGGAAGCTTTCTTT
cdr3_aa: CSGTTGTGGEAFF